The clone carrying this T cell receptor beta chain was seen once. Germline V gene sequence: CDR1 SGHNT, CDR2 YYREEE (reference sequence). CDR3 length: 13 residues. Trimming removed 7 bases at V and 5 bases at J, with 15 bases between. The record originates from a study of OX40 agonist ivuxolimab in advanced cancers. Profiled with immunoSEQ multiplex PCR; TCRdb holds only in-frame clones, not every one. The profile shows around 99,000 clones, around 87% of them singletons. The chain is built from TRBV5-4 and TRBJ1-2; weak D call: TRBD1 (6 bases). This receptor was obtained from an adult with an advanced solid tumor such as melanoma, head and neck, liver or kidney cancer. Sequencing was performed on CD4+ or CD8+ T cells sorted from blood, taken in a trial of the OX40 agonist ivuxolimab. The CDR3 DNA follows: TGTGCCAGCGCCCCGACAGGCGGGTATGGCTACACCTTC. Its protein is CASAPTGGYGYTF. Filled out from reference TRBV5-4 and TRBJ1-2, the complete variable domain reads ETGVTQSPTHLIKTRGQQVTLRCSSQSGHNTVSWYQQALGQGPQFIFQYYREEENGRGNFPPRFSGLQFPNYSSELNVNALELDDSALYLCASAPTGGYGYTFGSGTRLTVV.